This T cell receptor (beta chain) emerged from a study of T cells in localized non-small cell lung cancer. There are a few counts of this clone. Its antigen is not known. V was cut by 2 bases and J by 10 bases, with 11 bases left in between. This CDR3 spans 11 amino acids. The germline V gene has CDR1 GTSNPN and CDR2 SVGIG (reference sequence). Generated by immunoSEQ multiplex PCR, the TCRdb table keeps only in-frame clones and is missing some. The sample includes tens of thousands of clones, about 83% of them seen just once. Overall study results and limits: Longer overall survival associated with higher blood T cell density; shorter survival with higher adjacent-lung clonality. Heterogeneity within the tumor remains possible, as just one region underwent sequencing. Appearances in adjacent lung were noted for a median approximately 52 of the top 100 tumor clones.

The clonotype was recovered from a man between 40 and 70 years old with stage I lung adenocarcinoma. This specimen was peripheral blood, taken before any cancer treatment. The rearrangement joins TRBV30 to TRBJ1-1; D is unresolved. CDR3 region: CAWSPSTGAFF. CDR3 DNA: TGTGCCTGGAGTCCCTCCACGGGAGCTTTCTTT.